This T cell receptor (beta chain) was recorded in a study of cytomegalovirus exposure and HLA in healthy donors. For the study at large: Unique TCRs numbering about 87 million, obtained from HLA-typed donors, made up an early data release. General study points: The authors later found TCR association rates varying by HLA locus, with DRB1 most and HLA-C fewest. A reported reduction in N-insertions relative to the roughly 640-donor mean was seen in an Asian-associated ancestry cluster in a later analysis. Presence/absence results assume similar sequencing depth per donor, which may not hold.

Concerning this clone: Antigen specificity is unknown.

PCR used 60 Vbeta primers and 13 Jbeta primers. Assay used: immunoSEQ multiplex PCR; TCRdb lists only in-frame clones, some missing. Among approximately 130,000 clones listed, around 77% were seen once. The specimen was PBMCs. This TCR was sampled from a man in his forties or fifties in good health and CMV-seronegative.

CDR3: CASSPMTGGETQYF. The CDR3 DNA reads TGTGCCAGCAGCCCTATGACAGGGGGGGAGACCCAGTACTTC. The chain combines TRBV2 with TRBJ2-5, with 9 bases identical to TRBD1. J was trimmed by 5 bases and V by 6 bases; bases with no gene match: 7. Germline V lookup: CDR1 SNHLY, CDR2 FYNNEI. The CDR3 loop spans 14 amino acids.